Listed here are 8 T cell receptor beta chains from one sample, sequenced in a study of T cell responses to AZD1222 COVID-19 vaccine. The protocol was immunoSEQ multiplex PCR, while the TCRdb copy is restricted to in-frame clones and leaves out a portion. The table includes roughly 70,000 clones, about 80% detected once. This specimen consisted of peripheral blood, obtained 28 days after the second AZD1222 dose. All receptors come from an adult who received the AZD1222 COVID-19 vaccine.

The chain couples TRBV5-4 to TRBJ1-2; no clear D. V lost 3 bases to trimming and J lost 0 bases, with 9 bases between them. The CDR3 covers 14 residues. Germline CDR1 reads SGHNT; CDR2 reads YYREEE (reference sequence). CDR3 protein: CASSSRLTNYGYTF. The DNA of the CDR3 is TGTGCCAGCAGCTCCCGCCTGACTAACTATGGCTACACCTTC.

The chain has TRBV6-1 and TRBJ1-6, with D uncertain. This CDR3 comprises 14 residues. V was trimmed by 2 bases and J by 10 bases, leaving 12 bases between them. CDR1 and CDR2 from the germline V gene are MNHNS and SASEGT. In nucleotides, the CDR3 is TGTGCCAGCAGTGAATTCAACGGTATATCACCCCTCCACTTT. This encodes CASSEFNGISPLHF.

V usage is TRBV19 and J usage is TRBJ2-2; 11 positions match TRBD2. Germline CDR1 and CDR2: LNHDA and SQIVND (reference sequence). J gave up 6 bases and V 6 bases, and 12 bases lay outside the gene matches. The CDR3 has 17 amino acids. DNA of the CDR3: TGTGCCAGTAGCCAAGGAATAGCGGGGGGGCCCCCCGGGGAGCTGTTTTTT. Translating it yields CASSQGIAGGPPGELFF.

This chain joins TRBV5-4 and TRBJ2-2, with D possibly TRBD2 on 5 matching bases. Per the germline V gene, CDR1 is SGHNT and CDR2 is YYREEE (reference sequence). Trimming pared 0 bases from V and 10 bases from J, leaving 13 bases between. The CDR3 has 14 residues. The CDR3 loop is CASSLAAREEELFF. The CDR3 nucleotides read TGTGCCAGCAGCTTGGCCGCCCGGGAAGAGGAGCTGTTTTTT. The variable domain in full, with the rest retrieved from reference TRBV5-4 and TRBJ2-2, is ETGVTQSPTHLIKTRGQQVTLRCSSQSGHNTVSWYQQALGQGPQFIFQYYREEENGRGNFPPRFSGLQFPNYSSELNVNALELDDSALYLCASSLAAREEELFFGEGSRLTVL.

V gene TRBV6-5 combines with J gene TRBJ1-6; D is perhaps TRBD1 (5 bases). The CDR3 runs 15 residues. Trimming left V 0 bases short and J 5 bases short, with 8 bases between. Germline loops: CDR1 MNHEY, CDR2 SVGAGI. The CDR3 protein is CASSYSDRNNSPLHF. The CDR3 nucleotides read TGTGCCAGCAGTTACTCTGACAGAAATAATTCACCCCTCCACTTT.

J is TRBJ2-1 and V is TRBV3-1 (or the pseudogene TRBV3-2); D is undetermined. The CDR3 consists of 14 residues. Germline values: CDR1 LGHDT, CDR2 YNNKEL (reference sequence). V shed 1 base and J shed 10 bases, with 14 bases lying between them. The CDR3 is CASSQANILGEQFF. The DNA for the CDR3 is TGTGCCAGCAGCCAAGCGAACATACTTGGCGAGCAGTTCTTC.

The J gene is TRBJ1-1, the V gene TRBV7-9; D unresolved. V dropped 1 base and J dropped 7 bases, with 13 bases sitting between them. The CDR3 length is 14 residues. Germline lookup yields CDR1 SEHNR and CDR2 FQNEAQ (reference sequence). CDR3 DNA sequence: TGTGCCAGCAGCTTAGGCGGTTTCGGCGATGAAGCTTTCTTT. Translating it yields CASSLGGFGDEAFF.

The chain recombines TRBV9 with TRBJ2-3, with 12 bases fitting TRBD2. The CDR3 is 16 residues long. V shed 3 bases, J shed 1 base, and the junction held 3 bases outside the gene matches. In germline, CDR1 is SGDLS, CDR2 YYNGEE. The CDR3 sequence is CASSAWTSGGTDTQYF. The CDR3 DNA sequence: TGTGCCAGCAGCGCCTGGACTAGCGGGGGCACAGATACGCAGTATTTT.